The clone carrying this T cell receptor (beta chain) showed up many times. Each CDR3 protein is one row after TCRdb ran MiXCR on the RT-PCR reads. The sample has about 960,000 distinct CDR3 sequences, around 17% seen once. CDR1 and CDR2 from the germline V gene are DFQATT and SNEGSKA (reference sequence). Trimming took 6 bases from V and 3 from J; bases not matched to a gene: 5. This CDR3 has 13 residues. This entry is derived from a study of patients and donors after allogeneic stem cell transplantation. The sequenced sample was blood, either unsorted or a sorted T cell fraction (not recorded which). This receptor was taken from a human donor who was either an allogeneic HSCT recipient or a stem cell or donor lymphocyte infusion donor (not recorded which). It is not recorded whose cells these are; they may come from a transplant donor. The chain has TRBV20-1 and TRBJ2-4; TRBD2 aligns across 7 bases. The CDR3 nucleotides are TGCAGTGCAGCTAGCGGATACAAAAACATTCAGTACTTC. It specifies CSAASGYKNIQYF.